The 4 T cell receptor beta chains listed next were all sequenced from one sample in a study of cytomegalovirus exposure and HLA in healthy donors. Primers for the PCR totalled 60 Vbeta and 13 Jbeta. Here immunoSEQ multiplex PCR was the method, and the copy in TCRdb shows in-frame clones only, minus some. The repertoire has about 160,000 clones, approximately 67% of them found once; the top ten carry 3.5% to 5.5%. Input material: PBMCs. Receptor source: a woman between 18 and 29 years old in good health and CMV-seropositive.

The chain links TRBV19 to TRBJ2-7; 11 bases are a match to TRBD2. The CDR3 runs to 18 residues. The V and J ends lost 3 bases and 2 bases, in that order; junction bases with no gene match: 12. The germline CDR1 and CDR2 sequences are LNHDA and SQIVND (reference sequence). The CDR3 region is CASSMGMSGLAVAYEQYF. DNA for the CDR3: TGTGCCAGTAGTATGGGCATGTCGGGACTAGCGGTAGCCTACGAGCAGTACTTC. Looking up the rest from reference TRBV19 and TRBJ2-7 gives the full variable domain: DGGITQSPKYLFRKEGQNVTLSCEQNLNHDAMYWYRQDPGQGLRLIYYSQIVNDFQKGDIAEGYSVSREKKESFPLTVTSAQKNPTAFYLCASSMGMSGLAVAYEQYFGPGTRLTVT.

V is TRBV2 and J is TRBJ1-5; 9 bases line up with TRBD1. The ends lost 10 bases at V and 3 bases at J; junction bases unmatched: 4. This CDR3 comprises 13 residues. CDR1 is SNHLY and CDR2 is FYNNEI in the germline V gene. The CDR3 loop is CATRTGVNQPQHF. CDR3 sequence (DNA): TGTGCCACCCGGACAGGGGTCAATCAGCCCCAGCATTTT.

The rearrangement uses TRBV25-1 and TRBJ2-7; tentative D call: TRBD1 (6 bases). Germline-derived CDR1 and CDR2 are MGHDK and SYGVNS. V shed 4 bases and J shed 1 base, with 14 bases lying between them. This CDR3 comprises 15 residues. This chain's CDR3 is CASSAPETGSYEQYF. For the CDR3, the DNA is TGTGCCAGCAGTGCCCCCGAGACAGGATCCTACGAGCAGTACTTC.

This clone was counted only a few times. This chain uses TRBV14 with TRBJ2-1; 11 nucleotides line up with TRBD2. The length of the CDR3 is 16 residues. Per the germline V gene, CDR1 is SGHDN and CDR2 is FVKESK. J was trimmed by 7 bases and V by 4 bases; bases with no gene match: 9. CDR3 nucleotide sequence: TGTGCCAGCAGCCCACTACTAGCGGGAGCGGGGAATGAGCAGTTCTTC. Translation: CASSPLLAGAGNEQFF.